Listed below are T cell receptor beta chains from one sample, sequenced in a study of blood T cells in healthy people across ages. One entry per CDR3 protein, called by TCRdb with MiXCR from the 5' RACE reads. Among about 1.5 million distinct CDR3 sequences, 35% to 45% were seen once, and the ten largest hold under 5%. The source material was blood. The receptors stem from a woman under 30 in good health. Both conserved end residues are part of each CDR3. A D gene is named only where the DNA matches it firmly. Clone size is not always given. Where it is, it says once, few, many or a class for expanded clones.

size	V	J	D	DNA	CDR3
NA	TRBV4-3	TRBJ2-3	NA	TGCACCAGCAGCCAAGCGTTTGTTAGGGGGGGGGATAGCACAGATACGCAGTATTTT	CTSSQAFVRGGDSTDTQYF
NA	TRBV7-2	TRBJ1-4	NA	TGTGCCAGCAGTGTAGGACCAGCGGAGGGAAAACTGTTTTTT	CASSVGPAEGKLFF
NA	TRBV12-3/TRBV12-4	TRBJ2-3	NA	TGTGCCGGCACCAAAGCCCAGGGGTTCACAGATACGCAGTATTTT	CAGTKAQGFTDTQYF
NA	TRBV7-2	TRBJ1-4	NA	TGTGCCAGCAGCCCAGTTGTCGGCAGGCATGAAAAACTGTTTTTT	CASSPVVGRHEKLFF
few	TRBV3-1	TRBJ2-7	TRBD2	TGTGCCAGCAGCTGCGGAGGACTAGTTCCCGAGCAGTACTTC	CASSCGGLVPEQYF
NA	TRBV10-3	TRBJ2-3	TRBD1	TGTGTCATCAGTGAGGCGACAGGGGGTGCGCAGTATTTT	CVISEATGGAQYF
few	TRBV6-5	TRBJ1-1	NA	TGTGCCAGCAGTTACTTCCCGGACAGCAACACTGAAGCTTTCTTT	CASSYFPDSNTEAFF
few	TRBV29-1	TRBJ2-4	TRBD2	TGCAGCGTTGAAGAGGGGACTAGCGGGAGGGGGAACATTCAGTACTTC	CSVEEGTSGRGNIQYF
once	TRBV10-3	TRBJ2-1	TRBD2	TGTGCCATCAGTAGGCGAACTAGCGGCAACAATGAGCAGTTCTTC	CAISRRTSGNNEQFF
few	TRBV3-1	TRBJ2-7	NA	TGTGCCAGCAGCCGCGAGCACGAGAGGTCCGAGCAGTACTTC	CASSREHERSEQYF
NA	TRBV29-1	TRBJ2-1	NA	TGCGGCGCGAAAGGACAGTACAATGAGCAGTTCTTC	CGAKGQYNEQFF
NA	TRBV7-2	TRBJ2-7	TRBD1	TGTGCCAGCAGCGTCAGGACAGGTCGAGTGTACGAGCAGTACTTC	CASSVRTGRVYEQYF
NA	TRBV4-1	TRBJ1-3	NA	TGCGCCAGCAGCCAGGACGACGGCTACTTCTCTGGAAACACCATATATTTT	CASSQDDGYFSGNTIYF
few	TRBV27	TRBJ1-2	NA	TGTGCCAGCAGTATGGGCGGGTTTCCTTATGGCTACACCTTC	CASSMGGFPYGYTF
NA	TRBV10-3	TRBJ2-3	NA	TGTGCCATCAGGTCCCTCGGGATCACAGATACGCAGTATTTT	CAIRSLGITDTQYF
NA	TRBV7-2	TRBJ2-1	NA	TGTGCCAGCAGCCCCACCGGGTACAATGAGCGGTTCTTC	CASSPTGYNERFF
NA	TRBV5-1	TRBJ2-3	NA	TGCGTCAGCAGCTTGCGGGACGGCCGCACAGATATGCAGTATTTT	CVSSLRDGRTDMQYF
NA	TRBV2	TRBJ1-6	NA	TGTGCCAGCAGACACATGACTGAATTGGATTCACCCCTCCACTTT	CASRHMTELDSPLHF
NA	TRBV28	TRBJ2-7	NA	TGTGCCAACGACCGGGACTGGGTAAACAATGAGCAGTACTTC	CANDRDWVNNEQYF
NA	TRBV6-2/TRBV6-3	TRBJ2-6	TRBD1	TGTGCCAGAAGTCACGACAGGGCTGGGGCCAACGTCCTGACTTTC	CARSHDRAGANVLTF
NA	TRBV11-2	TRBJ2-1	NA	TGTGCCAGCAGCTTGTCGGGTGGGGTAGATGAGCAGTTCTTC	CASSLSGGVDEQFF
NA	TRBV6-5	TRBJ1-2	TRBD1	TGTGCCAGCAGTTACTCGGACAGGCCCGGGCGCTACACCTTC	CASSYSDRPGRYTF
NA	TRBV29-1	TRBJ1-1	TRBD1	TGCAGCGCTCGGGACAGGGGGCATGGTACTGAAGCTTTCTTT	CSARDRGHGTEAFF
NA	TRBV6-6	TRBJ1-2	TRBD1	TGTGCCAGCAGTTGGACAGGGGGGGCCGTTAACTATGGCTACACCTTC	CASSWTGGAVNYGYTF
few	TRBV27	TRBJ1-6	TRBD1	TGTGCCAGCAGTTTATCGCAGGGGGCCGGCACCCTCCACTTT	CASSLSQGAGTLHF
once	TRBV28	TRBJ2-1	TRBD2	TGTGCCAGCAGTATAGCGACTAGCGGGGGGCTGAGGGGGTTCTTC	CASSIATSGGLRGFF
NA	TRBV4-2	TRBJ1-4	TRBD1	TGTGCCAGCAGCCAGGGTGGACAGGGGACGGAGGAAAAACTGTTTTTT	CASSQGGQGTEEKLFF
NA	TRBV20-1	TRBJ2-5	TRBD1	TGCAGTGCTCCACGTGTCAAGGGGGCGCCCCAAGAGACCCAGTACTTC	CSAPRVKGAPQETQYF
NA	TRBV6-2/TRBV6-3	TRBJ2-7	NA	TGTGCCAGCAAGAACGAGGCTAGCCGACCCTACGAGCAGTACTTC	CASKNEASRPYEQYF
NA	TRBV2	TRBJ2-1	TRBD2	TGTGCCAGTAGCCGACTAGCCTATGAGCAGTTCTTC	CASSRLAYEQFF
NA	TRBV4-3	TRBJ2-2	NA	TGCGCCAGCAGCCAAGTTTTTCGAGCCGGGGAGCTGTTTTTT	CASSQVFRAGELFF
NA	TRBV4-1	TRBJ2-5	NA	TGCGCCAGCAGCCAGGGAGACAGTGGGTCGCATGAGCAGTACTTC	CASSQGDSGSHEQYF
NA	TRBV6-1	TRBJ1-2	NA	TGTGCCGGTAGTAGCAGGAGCTATGGCTACACCTTC	CAGSSRSYGYTF
NA	TRBV4-3	TRBJ2-2	NA	TGCGCCAGCAGCCAGGTAGTCACCGGGGAGCTGTTTTTT	CASSQVVTGELFF
NA	TRBV20-1	TRBJ1-2	NA	TGCAGTGCTAGAGAATATCTAGACGACTACACCTTC	CSAREYLDDYTF
NA	TRBV18	TRBJ2-3	NA	TGTGCCAGCTCACCACCAAGTATGGCAGATACGCAGTATTTT	CASSPPSMADTQYF
few	TRBV10-3	TRBJ1-2	NA	TGTGCCATCAGTGAGTCATCGGGAGGCTACACCTTC	CAISESSGGYTF
few	TRBV4-3	TRBJ2-3	NA	TGCGCCAGCAGCCAAGATAAAACGGGATTAGCTGATACGCAGTATTTT	CASSQDKTGLADTQYF
many	TRBV10-3	TRBJ2-3	TRBD2	TGTGCCATCAGTGAGCGCCCCGGGGGGAACACAGATACGCAGTATTTT	CAISERPGGNTDTQYF
few	TRBV2	TRBJ1-2	NA	TGTGCCAGCACCTTCACCGAAGGCTATGGCTACACCTTC	CASTFTEGYGYTF
few	TRBV6-1	TRBJ1-1	TRBD1	TGTGCCAGCAGCACCATACAGGGGAGGACTGAAGCTTTCTTT	CASSTIQGRTEAFF
many	TRBV29-1	TRBJ2-5	NA	TGCAGCGTTGCCCAGGGCCAAGAGACCCAGTACTTC	CSVAQGQETQYF
few	TRBV27	TRBJ2-7	NA	TGTGCCAGCAATGGGGGGTCCTACGAGCAGTACTTC	CASNGGSYEQYF
many	TRBV11-2	TRBJ2-1	TRBD1	TGTGCCAGCAGCTTAGGGACAGGGTACAATGAGCAGTTCTTC	CASSLGTGYNEQFF
few	TRBV12-3/TRBV12-4	TRBJ1-2	TRBD1	TGTGCCAGCAGTAAGCCACAGGGGGCGGTTGGCTACACCTTC	CASSKPQGAVGYTF
NA	TRBV4-2	TRBJ1-2	NA	TGTGCCAGCAGCCAAGACAGGGCCCCCTATGGCTACACCTTC	CASSQDRAPYGYTF
NA	TRBV7-2	TRBJ1-2	NA	TGTGCCAGCAGCAAAAGGGGGACTGAAGCTAACTATGGCTACACCTTC	CASSKRGTEANYGYTF
few	TRBV9	TRBJ2-1	TRBD2	TGTGCCAGCAGCACCGACAGTAGCGGGATTGGATACAATGAGCAGTTCTTC	CASSTDSSGIGYNEQFF
few	TRBV7-9	TRBJ1-1	TRBD1	TGTGCCAGCAGCTTCCCAGGGGGCTACACTGAAGCTTTCTTT	CASSFPGGYTEAFF
NA	TRBV7-9	TRBJ2-7	NA	TGTGCCAGCAGCTTCGTGGGGGCAGGGCGTGAGCAGTACTTC	CASSFVGAGREQYF
NA	TRBV20-1	TRBJ2-5	NA	TGCAGTGCTAATAGAGAGCAAGAGACCCAGTACTTC	CSANREQETQYF
few	TRBV29-1	TRBJ1-2	TRBD1	TGCAGCGTATCAGGACAGGTATTTGGCTACACCTTC	CSVSGQVFGYTF
NA	TRBV6-5	TRBJ1-4	NA	TGTGCCAGCCAGAGATTAGCCTCAACTAATGAAAAACTGTTTTTT	CASQRLASTNEKLFF
NA	TRBV27	TRBJ1-5	NA	TGTGCCAGCAGTTCCCTTACCCCGGACAATCAGCCCCAGCATTTT	CASSSLTPDNQPQHF
NA	TRBV29-1	TRBJ1-1	TRBD1	TGCAGCGTTGTGGCAGGGGGATGGAACACTGAAGCTTTCTTT	CSVVAGGWNTEAFF
NA	TRBV5-4	TRBJ2-1	TRBD2	TGTGTCAGCAGCTTGGGACTAGCGGGAGGGGAGCAGTTCTTC	CVSSLGLAGGEQFF
NA	TRBV6-1	TRBJ1-4	NA	TGTGCCAGCAGGGTGAGGACTAGGGAAAAACTGTTTTTT	CASRVRTREKLFF
NA	TRBV7-2	TRBJ2-3	NA	TGTGCCAGCAGCTCCCCAGGTGGAGATACGCAGTATTTT	CASSSPGGDTQYF
NA	TRBV9	TRBJ1-2	NA	TGTGCCAGCAGCGTGGGGGGTGGGGCGCCGGGCTACACCTTC	CASSVGGGAPGYTF
once	TRBV25-1	TRBJ2-1	NA	TGTGCCAGCAACGACGGAGACTACAATGATCAGTTCTTC	CASNDGDYNDQFF